Listed here is a single TCR beta chain. The naive CD8 fraction comprised CD45RO-negative cells positively selected for CCR7 and excluded terminally differentiated effector memory CD45RA+ cells. Every contributor of samples was a Caucasian grown-up residing in Nashville, Tennessee. The record originates from a study of shared clonotypes between healthy human individuals. V was shortened by 4 bases and J by 4 bases, with 9 bases between the two germline ends. This CDR3 region has 13 residues. CDR1 and CDR2 (germline): LNHDA, SQIVND (reference sequence). Data came from immunoSEQ multiplex PCR; TCRdb stores just in-frame clones and leaves some out. The sample contains approximately 720,000 clones, about 91% of which appear only once.

The clonotype was recovered from a man under 40 in good health. V gene TRBV19 combines with J gene TRBJ2-3; D remains ambiguous. The sequenced sample was naive CD8+ T cells sorted from blood. This chain's CDR3 is CASSTAFPDTQYF. The CDR3 region has the DNA TGTGCCAGTAGTACAGCTTTCCCAGATACGCAGTATTTT.